The present T cell receptor (beta chain) was sequenced within a study of metastatic and nonmetastatic thyroid tumors. Looking at the study overall: From malignant and benign thyroid patients, repertoires in blood and in tumor or nodule tissue were compared.

Regarding the study as a whole: When malignant thyroid tumors were compared with benign nodules, TCR beta diversity was reportedly significantly higher in the malignant tumors. This held in both blood and tumor samples.

In the original processing: Clinicopathological groups supplied CDR3 differences that were used to build a distant-metastasis classifier for papillary thyroid cancer. MiXCR re-clonotyped the PCR reads for TCRdb. The V and J calls were not made by the authors but by TCRdb's processing. This sample yields about 19,000 clones, of which approximately 15% are seen a single time; 15% to 20% belongs to the top ten. The V and J ends lost 6 bases and 2 bases, in that order; junction bases with no gene match: 6. The CDR3 loop spans 14 amino acids. Patients were all untreated before their thyroid surgery. This clone was counted between two and nine times. Its specificity is unknown.

The TCR was taken from a male donor with papillary thyroid cancer or a benign thyroid nodule (not recorded which). Some clones in this sample may be carry-over from other donors' samples. Sequenced input: blood. J is TRBJ2-7 and V is TRBV12-3 or TRBV12-4, with TRBD1 identical over 8 bases. The CDR3 DNA reads TGTGCCAGCAGAAGGACAGGGAACACCTACGAGCAGTACTTC. It specifies CASRRTGNTYEQYF.